A single sample is the source of the 20 T cell receptor beta chains below, sequenced in a study of blood T cell repertoires in COVID-19. Only in-frame clones appear in the TCRdb table, and some are missing; sequencing was by immunoSEQ multiplex PCR. The data hold about 230,000 clones, with approximately 84% observed a single time. The sample was peripheral blood. These receptors all come from a man between 40 and 49 years old with acute or convalescent COVID-19.

The V gene is TRBV5-1, the J gene TRBJ2-7; 11 bases are a match to TRBD1. Germline loops: CDR1 SGHRS, CDR2 YFSETQ. V was pared by 4 bases and J by 9 bases, with 9 bases of the junction left unmatched. The CDR3 covers 14 residues. The CDR3 is CASSQGQGAGGQYF. The CDR3 DNA reads as TGCGCCAGCAGCCAAGGACAGGGGGCAGGTGGGCAGTACTTC.

This clone was observed once. V is TRBV6-5 and J is TRBJ1-5; TRBD1 is a possible D gene (6 bases). The germline V gene has CDR1 MNHEY and CDR2 SVGAGI. The CDR3 covers 15 residues. Trimming took off 6 bases at V and 3 bases at J, with 15 bases between the two ends. The CDR3 region has the DNA TGTGCCAGCAGAGCCGGGACACTGGACAATCAGCCCCAGCATTTT. This translates into CASRAGTLDNQPQHF.

The V call is TRBV7-9, the J call TRBJ1-4; 10 bases map to TRBD1. The V gene's germline CDR1 is SEHNR and CDR2 FQNEAQ (reference sequence). This CDR3 comprises 15 residues. V dropped 5 bases and J dropped 8; count of bases not matched to a gene: 8. CDR3 nucleotide sequence: TGTGCCAGCAGCATGGGGGGACAGGGGCACGAAAAACTGTTTTTT. Translated, it gives CASSMGGQGHEKLFF. The full variable domain, in which reference TRBV7-9 and TRBJ1-4 provide the parts outside the CDR3, is DTGVSQNPRHKITKRGQNVTFRCDPISEHNRLYWYRQTLGQGPEFLTYFQNEAQLEKSRLLSDRFSAERPKGSFSTLEIQRTEQGDSAMYLCASSMGGQGHEKLFFGSGTQLSVL.

The chain links TRBV6-6 to TRBJ1-1; a weak D match, TRBD1 (6 bases). Between the trimmed V and J ends, which lost 4 bases and 3 bases, there was a span of 15 bases. The CDR3 consists of 15 residues. Germline CDR1 MNHNY, CDR2 SVGAGI (reference sequence). CDR3: CASSFYTGTYTEAFF. CDR3 bases: TGTGCCAGCAGTTTTTATACAGGGACCTACACTGAAGCTTTCTTT.

The CDR3 sequence is CAGLQESRANSPLHF. CDR3 coding DNA: TGTGCCGGACTACAGGAAAGCAGAGCCAATTCACCCCTCCACTTT. The chain uses TRBV2 and TRBJ1-6; TRBD1 is a possible D gene (5 bases). The ends were cut back, 11 bases at V and 7 bases at J, with 21 bases in the middle. Germline-derived CDR1 and CDR2 are SNHLY and FYNNEI. The CDR3 consists of 15 residues.

The chain carries TRBV6-5 and TRBJ1-3, with D perhaps TRBD1 (5 bases). With 7 bases removed from V and 9 bases from J, the gap between germline ends came to 10 bases. Germline V lookup: CDR1 MNHEY, CDR2 SVGAGI. This CDR3 comprises 11 residues. DNA of the CDR3: TGTGCCAGCACCCAGGGATTCACCATATATTTT. Translation: CASTQGFTIYF.

This clone was seen just once. V usage is TRBV10-3 and J usage is TRBJ1-6; D is possibly TRBD1 (5 bases). Trimming removed 4 bases from V and 8 bases from J, with 12 bases in between. Germline-derived CDR1 and CDR2 are ENHRY and SYGVKD. The CDR3 totals 14 residues. CDR3 DNA: TGTGCCATCAGTGTGGCAGGGATAGATTCACCCCTCCACTTT. Amino acid sequence: CAISVAGIDSPLHF.

V is TRBV3-1 (or the pseudogene TRBV3-2) and J is TRBJ1-2; no reliable D call. The germline gives CDR1 LGHDT, CDR2 YNNKEL (reference sequence). Trimming pared 4 bases from V and 7 bases from J, leaving 10 bases between. This CDR3 contains 12 residues. The CDR3 DNA sequence: TGTGCCAGCAGCCGGGGAGGGAGTGGCTACACCTTC. It codes for CASSRGGSGYTF.

The chain combines TRBV12-3 or TRBV12-4 with TRBJ1-3; D unclear. The ends were cut back, 3 bases at V and 5 bases at J, with 8 bases in the middle. CDR3 length equals 13 residues. DNA for the CDR3: TGTGCCAGCAGTTTGGGAGCCCGAAACACCATATATTTT. It codes for CASSLGARNTIYF.

This chain joins TRBV5-8 and TRBJ1-4; weak D call: TRBD1 (6 bases). V lost 1 base to trimming and J lost 10 bases, with 11 bases between them. Germline V CDR1 and CDR2: SGHTS, YDEGEE. This CDR3 contains 13 residues. CDR3 in DNA: TGTGCCAGCAGCTTGAGCAGAGGGGGAAAACTGTTTTTT. As protein: CASSLSRGGKLFF.

The chain joins TRBV6-2 or TRBV6-3 to TRBJ2-1; 9 bases fit TRBD1. Germline loops: CDR1 MNHEY, CDR2 SVGEGT. This CDR3 has 16 amino acids. J was trimmed by 5 bases and V by 2 bases; bases with no gene match: 7. This CDR3 reads CASSYRDREYDNEQFF. The DNA of the CDR3 is TGTGCCAGCAGTTACCGGGACAGGGAATATGACAATGAGCAGTTCTTC.

The rearrangement uses TRBV10-3 and TRBJ2-5, with D perhaps matching TRBD1 (6 bases). Germline CDR1 is ENHRY and CDR2 is SYGVKD. This CDR3 is 13 amino acids long. The V and J ends lost 4 bases and 4 bases respectively, with 10 bases between them. CDR3 coding DNA: TGTGCCATCAGTGCTAGGGGGAGAGAGACCCAGTACTTC. Translating gives CAISARGRETQYF.

The rearrangement links TRBV6-4 to TRBJ2-2; 9 positions agree with TRBD2. V trimming: 5 bases; J trimming: 5 bases; junction bases outside the gene matches: 6. CDR3 length: 15 amino acids. Looked up from germline, CDR1 is MRHNA and CDR2 is SNTAGT. CDR3 region: CASSPRSGGTGELFF. DNA for the CDR3: TGTGCCAGCAGTCCCCGTAGCGGGGGAACCGGGGAGCTGTTTTTT.

The chain couples TRBV13 to TRBJ2-3, with TRBD2 matching 11 bases. The CDR3 sequence is 17 residues long. Germline CDR1 reads PRHDT; CDR2 reads FYEKMQ (reference sequence). After removal of 0 bases from V and 6 bases from J, the junction contained 8 bases not matched to a gene. The chain's CDR3 is CASSLGGSGGAADTQYF. CDR3 sequence (DNA): TGTGCCAGCAGCTTAGGAGGTAGCGGGGGGGCAGCGGATACGCAGTATTTT.

The V call is TRBV21-1, the J call TRBJ1-1; TRBD1 is taken as the D call from the table, unchecked against the DNA. TRBV21-1 is noted as a pseudogene. The CDR3 is made up of 15 amino acids. Here the CDR3 DNA reads TGTGCCAGCGGTAAAGAGGGGACAGGGGGAACTGAAGCTTTCTTT. This sequence encodes CASGKEGTGGTEAFF.

As DNA, the CDR3 is TGTGCCAGCAAATATGCAGGGGAGTATACGCAGTATTTT. Amino acids: CASKYAGEYTQYF. This chain uses TRBV2 with TRBJ2-3; D perhaps matches TRBD1 (6 bases). The CDR3 runs to 13 residues. Germline CDR1 and CDR2: SNHLY and FYNNEI. Trimming took 7 bases from V and 7 from J, leaving 15 bases between them.

V is TRBV10-1 and J is TRBJ1-2, with a tentative D call TRBD1 (6 bases). Germline V CDR1 and CDR2: WNHNN, SYGVQD (reference sequence). This CDR3 contains 11 residues. Trimming pared 8 bases from V and 10 bases from J, leaving 14 bases between. This CDR3 reads CASGGESLYTF. CDR3 sequence (DNA): TGCGCCAGCGGGGGCGAATCTCTCTACACCTTC.

This chain joins TRBV18 and TRBJ1-2; D is possibly TRBD1 (6 bases). The CDR3 runs 15 residues. The V end was cut by 3 bases, the J end by 5 bases, with 16 bases between. The germline V gene encodes CDR1 KGHSH and CDR2 LQKENI. The CDR3 DNA is TGTGCCAGCTCACCGGGGGCGAATCGTGGGTATGGCTACACCTTC. Protein sequence: CASSPGANRGYGYTF.

This clone appeared a few times. This chain joins TRBV7-6 and TRBJ1-4; possible D gene TRBD1, 6 bases. With 0 bases removed from V and 8 bases from J, the gap between germline ends came to 13 bases. The CDR3 is 15 amino acids. Germline V lookup: CDR1 SGHVS, CDR2 FNYEAQ. The CDR3 DNA reads TGTGCCAGCAGCTTAGCGTTGGGGGCGCGGGAAAAACTGTTTTTT. Translation gives CASSLALGAREKLFF.

J is TRBJ2-3 and V is TRBV5-4, with unresolved D. The CDR3 spans 13 residues. V shed 2 bases and J shed 4 bases, with 8 bases lying between them. Germline V gives CDR1 SGHNT, CDR2 YYREEE (reference sequence). The CDR3 loop is CASSLSVPDTQYF. The CDR3 DNA reads TGTGCCAGCAGCTTATCGGTCCCAGATACGCAGTATTTT.